This is a list of T cell receptor beta chains from one sample in a study of T cell changes during pregnancy in multiple sclerosis. Libraries were prepared by immunoSEQ multiplex PCR; TCRdb keeps only in-frame clonotypes and omits some of them. This table holds about 36,000 clones, 70% to 90% found once. Here the sequenced sample was CD8+ T cells from peripheral blood mononuclear cells, taken in the third trimester of pregnancy. These receptors all stem from a female donor with multiple sclerosis, enrolled in a pregnancy study. The CDR3 runs from the conserved cysteine through the conserved F or W. The order of the fields is D gene, clone size, CDR3 length, J gene, V gene, CDR3 DNA, CDR3 protein. A D gene is named only where the DNA matches it firmly. The size entry is marked missing in some rows and otherwise reads once, few, many or a size class.

- - 17 TRBJ2-7 TRBV27 TGTGCCAGCAGTTTAAGTGGGAGTGCTCAGTGGCGCTACGAGCAGTACTTC CASSLSGSAQWRYEQYF
TRBD2 - 18 TRBJ2-7 TRBV4-3 TGCGCCAGCAGCCAAGAGGGCAGGGGGACTAGCGGGTACTACGAGCAGTACTTC CASSQEGRGTSGYYEQYF
TRBD1 - 17 TRBJ2-2 TRBV7-8 TGTGCCAGCAGTTCGCCGGGACAGGGAGGGCACACCGGGGAGCTGTTTTTT CASSSPGQGGHTGELFF
- - 12 TRBJ2-1 TRBV27 TGTGCCAGCAGTCTCCCCGGCAATGAGCAGTTCTTC CASSLPGNEQFF
- - 13 TRBJ2-7 TRBV29-1 TGCAGCATTGGGGAACAGGCCGGCTACGAGCAGTACTTC CSIGEQAGYEQYF
- - 13 TRBJ1-2 TRBV19 TGTGCCAGTAGTATAGATCCCAAAGCCGGCTACACCTTC CASSIDPKAGYTF
- - 16 TRBJ2-1 TRBV6-6 TGTGCCAGCAGTTACTCGAAGCCAGGGGTGGTTGATGAGCAGTTCTTC CASSYSKPGVVDEQFF
- - 11 TRBJ2-7 TRBV20-1 TGCAGTGCCAGACTAGTTAGCGAGCAGTACTTC CSARLVSEQYF
- - 12 TRBJ2-7 TRBV30 TGTGCCTGGAGTGTAGCTAGCAACGAGCAGTACTTC CAWSVASNEQYF
TRBD2 - 16 TRBJ2-2 TRBV7-8 TGTGCCAGCAGCTTAGTGCGGGGGGAGGCGGCCGGGGAGCTGTTTTTT CASSLVRGEAAGELFF
- once 16 TRBJ1-4 TRBV10-1 TGCGCCAGCAGTGAGTATTCTACAGGGATGAATGAAAAACTGTTTTTT CASSEYSTGMNEKLFF
- - 16 TRBJ2-5 TRBV5-6 TGTGCCAGCAGCTTGGTAGCTTTCTATACCCAAGAGACCCAGTACTTC CASSLVAFYTQETQYF
- - 14 TRBJ1-5 TRBV5-3 TGTGCCAGAAGGGGGGCGCAGATCAATCAGCCCCAGCATTTT CARRGAQINQPQHF
TRBD2 - 16 TRBJ2-3 TRBV7-2 TGTGCCAGCAGCTCCATTAGCGGGAGTAGCACAGATACGCAGTATTTT CASSSISGSSTDTQYF
- medium-sized 15 TRBJ1-1 TRBV19 TGTGCCAGTAGTATTAGTAGCAGCCCGAACACTGAAGCTTTCTTT CASSISSSPNTEAFF
- - 15 TRBJ2-7 TRBV7-3 TGTGCCAGCAGCTTAGTCCGGCAGGGCAAGGAGGAGCAGTACTTC CASSLVRQGKEEQYF
TRBD1 - 17 TRBJ1-1 TRBV27 TGTGCCAGCAGTCCCCGGGCAGGGGGATTGATGAACACTGAAGCTTTCTTT CASSPRAGGLMNTEAFF
TRBD1 - 15 TRBJ2-7 TRBV19 TGTGCCAGTAGGCCCGGGACAGGGGATTTCTACGAGCAGTACTTC CASRPGTGDFYEQYF
TRBD1 - 15 TRBJ2-7 TRBV30 TGTGCCTGGAGTTACTTCCGGGACAGGGTCTACGAGCAGTACTTC CAWSYFRDRVYEQYF
- - 14 TRBJ2-7 TRBV5-4 TGTGCCAGCAGGCTGGACGGGGGACGGGGCGAGCAGTACTTC CASRLDGGRGEQYF
TRBD2 - 17 TRBJ2-2 TRBV5-6 TGTGCCAGCAGCTTGTTGCTAGCGGGAGGGCGAACCGGGGAGCTGTTTTTT CASSLLLAGGRTGELFF
- few 15 TRBJ2-7 TRBV11-2 TGTGCCAGCAGGCCCTCCGGGACACGGCCCTACGAGCAGTACTTC CASRPSGTRPYEQYF
- - 13 TRBJ2-7 TRBV7-9 TGTGCCAGCAGCTTAGATCCGTCCTACGAGCAGTACTTC CASSLDPSYEQYF
- - 15 TRBJ2-7 TRBV5-1 TGCGCCAGCAGCTGGGACCGTGGACAGACGCGGGAGCAGTACTTC CASSWDRGQTREQYF
- - 14 TRBJ1-5 TRBV9 TGTGCCAGCAGCGAGAGGGTTACTTTAGGGCCCCAGCATTTT CASSERVTLGPQHF
- once 17 TRBJ1-5 TRBV7-8 TGTGCCAGCAGCTTAACAGGGCCCGGGACGGACTATCAGCCCCAGCATTTT CASSLTGPGTDYQPQHF
- - 15 TRBJ2-1 TRBV7-9 TGTGCCAGCAGCTTGACGGGGGGCTCCTACAATAAGCAGTTCTTC CASSLTGGSYNKQFF
TRBD1 - 14 TRBJ2-7 TRBV6-6 TGTGCCAGCAACGACAGGGTAGGGTCCTACGAGCAGTACTTC CASNDRVGSYEQYF
TRBD2 - 13 TRBJ2-1 TRBV5-4 TGTGCCAGCAGCGACTCCTCCCGGGGGGAGTTGTTCTTC CASSDSSRGELFF
TRBD1 once 14 TRBJ2-3 TRBV6-5 TGTGCCAGCAGTTTTGGGACAGGGTCAGATACGCAGTATTTT CASSFGTGSDTQYF
- - 15 TRBJ2-1 TRBV6-5 TGTGCCAGCAGTTACTCGAGTAGACTGAACAATGAGCAGTTCTTC CASSYSSRLNNEQFF
TRBD1 - 15 TRBJ1-1 TRBV7-8 TGTGCCAGCAGCTTATTTAGGGGGCCAAGCGATGTTGCTTTCTTT CASSLFRGPSDVAFF
- - 16 TRBJ2-1 TRBV10-3 TGTGCCATCAGTGATGTGGGTAGCGGCCCCTACAATGAGCAGTTCTTC CAISDVGSGPYNEQFF
TRBD1 - 15 TRBJ2-7 TRBV30 TGTGCCTGGAGTCGGGACAGGGGGCTGATCCACGAGCAGTACTTC CAWSRDRGLIHEQYF
TRBD1 once 14 TRBJ1-2 TRBV27 TGTGCCAGCAGTCCAGGGGGCTTCAACTATGGCTACACCTTC CASSPGGFNYGYTF
TRBD1 - 15 TRBJ2-1 TRBV6-1 TGTGCCAGCAGTGAATCCTGGACAGGGCCCAATGAGCAGTTCTTC CASSESWTGPNEQFF
TRBD1 - 15 TRBJ2-3 TRBV7-8 TGTGCCAGCAGCTTATCACAGGGGATGAGGGATACGCAGTATTTT CASSLSQGMRDTQYF
TRBD1 - 19 TRBJ1-2 TRBV4-3 TGCGCCAGCAGCCAAGATCTAATCGGACAGGGTTTAACGCCTTATGGCTACACCTTC CASSQDLIGQGLTPYGYTF
- - 12 TRBJ2-7 TRBV27 TGTGCCAGCAGTTTAACAGGGAACGAGCAGTACTTC CASSLTGNEQYF
TRBD1 - 16 TRBJ2-7 TRBV5-6 TGTGCCAGCAGCCCCCGGGACAGGTCAATCACCTACGAGCAGTACTTC CASSPRDRSITYEQYF
TRBD2 - 14 TRBJ2-2 TRBV27 TGTGCCAGCAGTCCGCTAGCGGGCACCGGGGAGCTGTTTTTT CASSPLAGTGELFF
TRBD2 - 18 TRBJ2-1 TRBV14 TGTGCCAGCAGCCAACCGAGACTAGCGGGGGTTCCCTACAATGAGCAGTTCTTC CASSQPRLAGVPYNEQFF
TRBD1 - 15 TRBJ1-2 TRBV12-5 TGTGCTAGTGGTTTGAGACAGGGGATATCCTATGGCTACACCTTC CASGLRQGISYGYTF
TRBD1 - 16 TRBJ1-4 TRBV2 TGTGCCAGCATCGACGATTCCGGGACAGGGGAGGAAAAACTGTTTTTT CASIDDSGTGEEKLFF
- - 14 TRBJ2-7 TRBV4-3 TGCGCCAGCAGCCAAGCCGCAGGGTCCTACGAGCAGTACTTC CASSQAAGSYEQYF
TRBD2 - 14 TRBJ2-7 TRBV5-1 TGCGCCAGCAGCCCCACCCTAGCGGGAGGGGAGCAGTACTTC CASSPTLAGGEQYF
TRBD1 once 16 TRBJ1-1 TRBV7-9 TGTGCCAGCAGCTCCTATACTGACGGACAGGGCTCTGAAGCTTTCTTT CASSSYTDGQGSEAFF
- - 18 TRBJ1-2 TRBV4-3 TGCGCCAGCAGCCAAGATTTTCTGGGGGCCACCACATTCTATGGCTACACCTTC CASSQDFLGATTFYGYTF
TRBD2 - 19 TRBJ2-2 TRBV4-1 TGCGCCAGCAGCCAAGACCCCGGGACTAGCGGACCGAACACCGGGGAGCTGTTTTTT CASSQDPGTSGPNTGELFF